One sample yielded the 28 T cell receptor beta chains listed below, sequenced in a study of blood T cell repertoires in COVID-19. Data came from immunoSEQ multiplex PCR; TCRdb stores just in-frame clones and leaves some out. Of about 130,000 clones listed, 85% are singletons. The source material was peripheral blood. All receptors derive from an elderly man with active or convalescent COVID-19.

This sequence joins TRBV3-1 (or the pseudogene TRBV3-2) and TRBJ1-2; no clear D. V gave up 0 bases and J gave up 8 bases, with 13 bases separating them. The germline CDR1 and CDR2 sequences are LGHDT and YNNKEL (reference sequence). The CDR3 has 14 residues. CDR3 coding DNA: TGTGCCAGCAGCCAAGATCCCCGGGATCCGGGCTACACCTTC. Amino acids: CASSQDPRDPGYTF.

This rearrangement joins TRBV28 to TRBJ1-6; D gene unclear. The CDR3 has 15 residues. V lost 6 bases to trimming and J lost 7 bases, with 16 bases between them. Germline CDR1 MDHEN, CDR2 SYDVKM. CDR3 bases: TGTGCCAGCAGACCCATGGCGGATCTAAATTCACCCCTCCACTTT. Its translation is CASRPMADLNSPLHF. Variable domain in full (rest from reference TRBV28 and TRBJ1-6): DVKVTQSSRYLVKRTGEKVFLECVQDMDHENMFWYRQDPGLGLRLIYFSYDVKMKEKGDIPEGYSVSREKKERFSLILESASTNQTSMYLCASRPMADLNSPLHFGNGTRLTVT.

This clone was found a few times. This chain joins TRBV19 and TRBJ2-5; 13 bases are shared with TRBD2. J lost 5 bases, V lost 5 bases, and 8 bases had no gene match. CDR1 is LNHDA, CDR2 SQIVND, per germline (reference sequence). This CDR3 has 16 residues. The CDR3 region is CASSARTSGRGETQYF. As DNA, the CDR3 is TGTGCCAGTAGTGCCAGGACTAGCGGGAGAGGGGAGACCCAGTACTTC.

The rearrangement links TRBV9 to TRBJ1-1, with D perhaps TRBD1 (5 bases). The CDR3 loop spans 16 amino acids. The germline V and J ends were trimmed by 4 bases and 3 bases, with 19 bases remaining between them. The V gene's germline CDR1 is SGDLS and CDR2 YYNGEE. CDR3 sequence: CASSPGRGQKDTEAFF. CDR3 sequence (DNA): TGTGCCAGCAGCCCAGGGAGGGGTCAGAAAGACACTGAAGCTTTCTTT.

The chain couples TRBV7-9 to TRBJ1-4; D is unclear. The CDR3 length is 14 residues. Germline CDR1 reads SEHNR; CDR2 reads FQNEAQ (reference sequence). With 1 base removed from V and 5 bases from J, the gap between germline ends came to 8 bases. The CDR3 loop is CASSLGLQNEKLFF. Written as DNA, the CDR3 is TGTGCCAGCAGCTTAGGATTACAGAATGAAAAACTGTTTTTT.

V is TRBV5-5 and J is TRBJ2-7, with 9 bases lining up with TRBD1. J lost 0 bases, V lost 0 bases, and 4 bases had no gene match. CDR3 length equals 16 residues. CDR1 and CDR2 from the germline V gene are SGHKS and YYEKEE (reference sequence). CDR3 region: CASSLVGGQGSYEQYF. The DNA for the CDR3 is TGTGCCAGCAGCTTGGTTGGGGGACAGGGCTCCTACGAGCAGTACTTC.

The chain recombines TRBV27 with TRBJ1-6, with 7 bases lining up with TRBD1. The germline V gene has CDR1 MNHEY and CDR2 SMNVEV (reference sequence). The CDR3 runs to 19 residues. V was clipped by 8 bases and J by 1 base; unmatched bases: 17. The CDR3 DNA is TGTGCCAGCCAACCTACAAAACAGGGGCAGTGGTCCTATAATTCACCCCTCCACTTT. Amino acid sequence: CASQPTKQGQWSYNSPLHF.

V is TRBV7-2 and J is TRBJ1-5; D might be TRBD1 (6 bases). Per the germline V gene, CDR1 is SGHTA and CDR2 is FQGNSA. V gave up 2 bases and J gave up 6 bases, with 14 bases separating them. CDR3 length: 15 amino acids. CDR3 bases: TGTGCCAGCAGCTTATCCGCGGGGGCTGTTCAGCCCCAGCATTTT. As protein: CASSLSAGAVQPQHF.

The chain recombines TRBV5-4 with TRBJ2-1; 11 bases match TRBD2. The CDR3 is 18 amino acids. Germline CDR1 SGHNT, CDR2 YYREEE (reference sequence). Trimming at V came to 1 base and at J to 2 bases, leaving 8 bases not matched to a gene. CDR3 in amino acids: CASSLTSGSQTTYNEQFF. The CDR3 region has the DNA TGTGCCAGCAGCTTGACTAGCGGGAGCCAAACTACCTACAATGAGCAGTTCTTC.

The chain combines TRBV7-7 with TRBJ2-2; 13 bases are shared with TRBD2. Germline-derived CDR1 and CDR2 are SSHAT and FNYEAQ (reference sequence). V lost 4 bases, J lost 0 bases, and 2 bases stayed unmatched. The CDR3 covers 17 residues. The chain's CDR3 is CASSSGTSGTNTGELFF. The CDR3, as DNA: TGTGCCAGCAGCTCAGGGACTAGCGGGACGAACACCGGGGAGCTGTTTTTT.

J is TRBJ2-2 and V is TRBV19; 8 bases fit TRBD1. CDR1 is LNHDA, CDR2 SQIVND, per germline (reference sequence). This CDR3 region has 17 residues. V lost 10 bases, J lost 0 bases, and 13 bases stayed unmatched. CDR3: CATGQDLFGPNTGELFF. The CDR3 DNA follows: TGTGCCACGGGACAGGACCTCTTCGGACCGAACACCGGGGAGCTGTTTTTT.

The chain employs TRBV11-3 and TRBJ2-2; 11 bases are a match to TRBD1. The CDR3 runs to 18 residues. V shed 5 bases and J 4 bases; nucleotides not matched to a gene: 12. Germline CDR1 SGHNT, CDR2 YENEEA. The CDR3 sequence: CASSPDRGLPGSTGELFF. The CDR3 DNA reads TGTGCCAGCAGCCCGGACAGGGGGCTCCCGGGATCCACCGGGGAGCTGTTTTTT.

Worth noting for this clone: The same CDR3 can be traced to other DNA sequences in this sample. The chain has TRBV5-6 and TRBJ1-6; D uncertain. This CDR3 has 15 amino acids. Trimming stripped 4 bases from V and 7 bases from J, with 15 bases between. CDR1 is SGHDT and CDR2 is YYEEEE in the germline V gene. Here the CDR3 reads CASSLGGLGNSPLHF. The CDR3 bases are TGTGCCAGCAGCCTAGGTGGACTCGGGAATTCACCCCTCCACTTT.

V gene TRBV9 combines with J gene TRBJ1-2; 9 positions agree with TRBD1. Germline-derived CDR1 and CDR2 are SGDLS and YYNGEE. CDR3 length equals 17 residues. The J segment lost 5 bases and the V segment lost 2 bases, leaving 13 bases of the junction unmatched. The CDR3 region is CASSVSINTGQGYGYTF. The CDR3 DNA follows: TGTGCCAGCAGCGTCTCAATTAACACGGGACAGGGTTATGGCTACACCTTC.

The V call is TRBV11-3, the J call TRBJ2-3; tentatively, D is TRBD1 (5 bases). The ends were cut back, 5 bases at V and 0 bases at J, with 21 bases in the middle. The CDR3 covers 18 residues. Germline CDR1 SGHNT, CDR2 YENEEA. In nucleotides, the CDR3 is TGTGCCAGCAGCCGGAGCGATGCAGGGCGCGTCAGCACAGATACGCAGTATTTT. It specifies CASSRSDAGRVSTDTQYF.

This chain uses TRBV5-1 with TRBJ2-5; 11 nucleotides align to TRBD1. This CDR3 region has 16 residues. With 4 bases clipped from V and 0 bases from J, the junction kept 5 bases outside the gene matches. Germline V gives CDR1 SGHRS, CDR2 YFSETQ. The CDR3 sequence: CASSNGGQGDQETQYF. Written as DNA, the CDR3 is TGCGCCAGCAGCAACGGGGGACAGGGGGACCAAGAGACCCAGTACTTC.

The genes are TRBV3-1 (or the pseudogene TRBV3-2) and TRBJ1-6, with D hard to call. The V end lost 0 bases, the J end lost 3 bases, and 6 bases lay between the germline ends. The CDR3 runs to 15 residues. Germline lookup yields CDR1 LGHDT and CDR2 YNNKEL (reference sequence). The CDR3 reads CASSQDSGYNSPLHF. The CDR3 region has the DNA TGTGCCAGCAGCCAAGATTCCGGCTATAATTCACCCCTCCACTTT.

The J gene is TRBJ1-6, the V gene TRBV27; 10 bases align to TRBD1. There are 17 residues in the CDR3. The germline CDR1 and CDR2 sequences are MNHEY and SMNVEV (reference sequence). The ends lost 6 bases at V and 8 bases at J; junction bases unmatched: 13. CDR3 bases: TGTGCCAGCAGCGAACTCCTTCGGACAGGGGGGGATTCACCCCTCCACTTT. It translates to CASSELLRTGGDSPLHF.

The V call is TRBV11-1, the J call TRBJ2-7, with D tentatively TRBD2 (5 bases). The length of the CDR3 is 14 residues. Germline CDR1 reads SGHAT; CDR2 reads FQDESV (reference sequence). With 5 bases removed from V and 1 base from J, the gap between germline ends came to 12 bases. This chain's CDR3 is CASSTRTESYEQYF. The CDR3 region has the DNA TGTGCCAGCAGCACTAGGACCGAATCCTACGAGCAGTACTTC.

The CDR3 nucleotides are TGTGCCAGCAGCCCGGACAGACACGGGGAGCTGTTTTTT. Translation: CASSPDRHGELFF. The chain carries TRBV11-3 and TRBJ2-2; a weak D match, TRBD1 (6 bases). With 5 bases removed from V and 7 bases from J, the gap between germline ends came to 11 bases. CDR3 size: 13 residues. CDR1 and CDR2 (germline): SGHNT, YENEEA.

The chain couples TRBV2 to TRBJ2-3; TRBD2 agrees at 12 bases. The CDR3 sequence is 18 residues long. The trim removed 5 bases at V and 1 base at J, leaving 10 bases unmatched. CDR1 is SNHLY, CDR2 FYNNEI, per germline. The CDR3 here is CASSQRLAGASGTDTQYF. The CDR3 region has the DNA TGTGCCAGCAGTCAGAGACTAGCGGGAGCTTCTGGCACAGATACGCAGTATTTT.

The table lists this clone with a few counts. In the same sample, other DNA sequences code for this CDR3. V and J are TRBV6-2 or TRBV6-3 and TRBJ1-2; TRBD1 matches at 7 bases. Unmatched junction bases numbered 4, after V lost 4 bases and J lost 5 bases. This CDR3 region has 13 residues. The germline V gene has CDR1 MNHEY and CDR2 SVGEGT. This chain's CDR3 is CASSSGTVYGYTF. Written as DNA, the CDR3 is TGTGCCAGCAGTTCCGGGACAGTTTATGGCTACACCTTC.

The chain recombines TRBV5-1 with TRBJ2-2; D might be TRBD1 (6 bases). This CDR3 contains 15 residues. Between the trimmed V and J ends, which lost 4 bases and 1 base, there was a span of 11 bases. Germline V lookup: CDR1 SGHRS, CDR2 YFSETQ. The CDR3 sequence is CASSALTGNTGELFF. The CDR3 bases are TGCGCCAGCAGCGCCTTGACAGGGAACACCGGGGAGCTGTTTTTT.

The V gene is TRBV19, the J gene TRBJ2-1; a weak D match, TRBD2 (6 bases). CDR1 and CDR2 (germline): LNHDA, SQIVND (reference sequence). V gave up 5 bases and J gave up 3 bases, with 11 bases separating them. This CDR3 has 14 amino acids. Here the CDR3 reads CASSPRLGYNEQFF. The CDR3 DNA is TGTGCCAGTAGTCCCCGACTAGGCTACAATGAGCAGTTCTTC.

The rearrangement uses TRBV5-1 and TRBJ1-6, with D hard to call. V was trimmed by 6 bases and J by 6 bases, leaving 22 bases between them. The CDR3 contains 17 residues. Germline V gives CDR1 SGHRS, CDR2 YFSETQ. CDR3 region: CASTLAGGNRPNSPLHF. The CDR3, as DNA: TGCGCCAGCACCCTGGCGGGCGGAAACAGACCTAATTCACCCCTCCACTTT. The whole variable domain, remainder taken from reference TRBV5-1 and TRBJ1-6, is KAGVTQTPRYLIKTRGQQVTLSCSPISGHRSVSWYQQTPGQGLQFLFEYFSETQRNKGNFPGRFSGRQFSNSRSEMNVSTLELGDSALYLCASTLAGGNRPNSPLHFGNGTRLTVT.

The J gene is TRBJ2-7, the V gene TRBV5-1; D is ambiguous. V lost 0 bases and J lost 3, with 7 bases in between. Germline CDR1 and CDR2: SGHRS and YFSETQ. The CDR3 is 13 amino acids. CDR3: CASSLGRNYEQYF. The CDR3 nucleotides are TGCGCCAGCAGCTTGGGGCGGAACTACGAGCAGTACTTC.

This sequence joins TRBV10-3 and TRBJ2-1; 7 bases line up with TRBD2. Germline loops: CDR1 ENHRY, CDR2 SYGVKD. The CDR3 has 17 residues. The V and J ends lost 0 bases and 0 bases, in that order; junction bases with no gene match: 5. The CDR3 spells CAISESGGVGSYNEQFF. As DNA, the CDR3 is TGTGCCATCAGTGAGTCGGGGGGGGTAGGCTCCTACAATGAGCAGTTCTTC.

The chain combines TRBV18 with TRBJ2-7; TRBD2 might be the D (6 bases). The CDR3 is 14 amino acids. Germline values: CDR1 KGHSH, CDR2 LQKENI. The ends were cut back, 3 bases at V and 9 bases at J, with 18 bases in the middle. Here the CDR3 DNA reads TGTGCCAGCTCACCGGGACTCGATTCCCGAGGGCAGTACTTC. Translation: CASSPGLDSRGQYF.